A single sample is the source of the 14 T cell receptor beta chains below, sequenced in a study of OX40 agonist ivuxolimab in advanced cancers. This table comes from immunoSEQ multiplex PCR, and its TCRdb copy is limited to in-frame clones, with some not included. Among tens of thousands of clones, about 79% were seen once, and the ten largest hold about 16%. Source: CD4+ or CD8+ T cells sorted from blood, taken in a trial of the OX40 agonist ivuxolimab. Receptor source: an adult with an advanced solid tumor such as melanoma, head and neck, liver or kidney cancer.

In DNA form, the CDR3 reads TGCAGCGTTGGGCAGGGGCGTGGGACTGAAGCTTTCTTT. Translating gives CSVGQGRGTEAFF. The chain combines TRBV29-1 with TRBJ1-1, with D maybe TRBD1 (6 bases). The CDR3 has 13 residues. V was shortened by 4 bases and J by 5 bases, with 14 bases between the two germline ends. CDR1 and CDR2 from the germline V gene are SQVTM and ANQGSEA.

This clone was counted only a few times. The chain uses TRBV10-1 and TRBJ1-2; no firm D call. Germline V gene lookup returns CDR1 WNHNN and CDR2 SYGVQD (reference sequence). The ends were cut back, 8 bases at V and 8 bases at J, with 15 bases in the middle. The CDR3 extends over 12 amino acids. CDR3 loop: CASSRDLSGYTF. The CDR3 bases are TGCGCCAGCTCGAGGGATTTGAGCGGCTACACCTTC.

The chain links TRBV19 to TRBJ2-7, with 7 positions matching TRBD1. V was pared by 4 bases and J by 1 base, with 13 bases of the junction left unmatched. CDR1 LNHDA and CDR2 SQIVND come from the germline V gene (reference sequence). CDR3 length: 17 amino acids. CDR3 in amino acids: CASSKSLDRVRSYEQYF. The CDR3 DNA is TGTGCCAGTAGTAAATCCCTCGACAGGGTTCGGTCCTACGAGCAGTACTTC.

The V gene is TRBV6-5, the J gene TRBJ1-1; D is ambiguous. This CDR3 region has 12 residues. Trimming shortened V by 2 bases and J by 3 bases, and 4 bases separated the two germline ends. Germline V gene data show CDR1 as MNHEY and CDR2 as SVGAGI. The CDR3 DNA reads as TGTGCCAGCAGTTACGGGGACACTGAAGCTTTCTTT. Translation: CASSYGDTEAFF.

The V gene is TRBV7-9, the J gene TRBJ1-2; a weak D match, TRBD1 (5 bases). Germline assignment: CDR1 SEHNR and CDR2 FQNEAQ (reference sequence). This CDR3 is built from 13 residues. V was clipped by 3 bases and J by 6 bases, with 11 bases between them. The CDR3 reads CASSFSRVDGYTF. The CDR3 nucleotides are TGTGCCAGCAGCTTTAGCAGGGTTGATGGCTACACCTTC.

The sample holds one count of this clone. This chain uses TRBV5-1 with TRBJ2-3; D gene uncertain. CDR3 size: 13 residues. Trimming pared 6 bases from V and 2 bases from J, leaving 10 bases between. In germline, CDR1 is SGHRS, CDR2 YFSETQ. CDR3 in DNA: TGCGCCAGCACCCCCGAAACCACAGATACGCAGTATTTT. Its protein product is CASTPETTDTQYF.

There are a few counts of this clone. V gene TRBV7-9 combines with J gene TRBJ2-2; no clear D. CDR1 is SEHNR and CDR2 is FQNEAQ in the germline V gene (reference sequence). The CDR3 sequence is 13 residues long. V was shortened by 3 bases and J by 4 bases, with 6 bases between the two germline ends. CDR3 in amino acids: CASSFDFTGELFF. The CDR3, as DNA: TGTGCCAGCAGCTTCGACTTCACCGGGGAGCTGTTTTTT.

This sequence joins TRBV5-8 and TRBJ1-5; D not certain. The CDR3 consists of 15 residues. Germline lookup yields CDR1 SGHTS and CDR2 YDEGEE. Trimming stripped 4 bases from V and 4 bases from J, with 15 bases between. The CDR3, as DNA: TGTGCCAGCAGCACGTCCTGGCTTCCAAATCAGCCCCAGCATTTT. It translates to CASSTSWLPNQPQHF.

The V call is TRBV11-3, the J call TRBJ2-1; 11 positions agree with TRBD2. This CDR3 contains 15 residues. CDR1 and CDR2 from the germline V gene are SGHNT and YENEEA. Unmatched junction bases numbered 4, after V lost 3 bases and J lost 6 bases. The CDR3 spells CASSLNSGGANEQFF. CDR3 nucleotide sequence: TGTGCCAGCAGCTTGAATAGCGGGGGGGCCAATGAGCAGTTCTTC.

The chain uses TRBV18 and TRBJ2-3; D is ambiguous. This CDR3 comprises 17 residues. The V and J ends lost 0 bases and 1 base respectively, with 14 bases between them. Germline assignment: CDR1 KGHSH and CDR2 LQKENI. The CDR3 here is CASSPPSLGFGTDTQYF. DNA for the CDR3: TGTGCCAGCTCACCACCGAGTCTGGGCTTCGGCACAGATACGCAGTATTTT.

This clone turned up a few times. The V gene is TRBV10-3, the J gene TRBJ1-2; D remains ambiguous. V lost 4 bases, J lost 11 bases, and 11 bases lay in between. Per germline, CDR1 ENHRY and CDR2 SYGVKD. The CDR3 is 11 residues long. CDR3 DNA: TGTGCCATCAGTGGGCAGACCCTTTACACCTTC. This sequence encodes CAISGQTLYTF.

The genes are TRBV28 and TRBJ2-7; 9 bases are shared with TRBD1. This CDR3 comprises 15 residues. Germline V gene sequence: CDR1 MDHEN, CDR2 SYDVKM. Germline trimming cut 6 bases from V and 5 bases from J; bases unmatched to any gene: 11. CDR3 coding DNA: TGTGCCAGCAGCCCGCAGACAGGGGGGGTCGACGAGCAGTACTTC. This codes for CASSPQTGGVDEQYF.

V gene TRBV11-2 combines with J gene TRBJ1-3; possibly TRBD1 for D (6 bases). CDR1 is SGHAT, CDR2 FQNNGV, per germline. Deletions cut 6 bases from V and 4 bases from J, with 10 bases between. CDR3 length equals 13 residues. DNA of the CDR3: TGTGCCAGCAGTTCGGGACAAGGAAACACCATATATTTT. Protein: CASSSGQGNTIYF.

The V gene is TRBV4-2, the J gene TRBJ2-7; D remains unclear. Germline V gene sequence: CDR1 LGHNA, CDR2 YNFKEQ. Trimming took 1 base from V and 3 from J, leaving 10 bases between them. This CDR3 region has 14 residues. CDR3 in amino acids: CASSQAVTNYEQYF. The CDR3 DNA reads TGTGCCAGCAGCCAAGCGGTAACGAACTACGAGCAGTACTTC.